This T cell receptor (beta chain) was observed in a study of glioma-infiltrating T cells after dendritic cell vaccination. Study as a whole: Treatment, given 2003 to 2012, was autologous tumor lysate-pulsed dendritic cell vaccination. Study-wide results and caveats: Survival was not directly related to TCR clonality in these patients. Estimated pretreatment TIL content predicted outcome after dendritic cell vaccination.

The PCR used 60 V beta and 13 J beta primers. Only in-frame clones appear in the TCRdb table, and some are missing; sequencing was by immunoSEQ multiplex PCR. The sample has some 100,000 clones; 70% to 80% are singletons. Concerning this clone: Antigen: not known.

The V gene's germline CDR1 is GTSNPN and CDR2 SVGIG (reference sequence). Trimming stripped 5 bases from V and 3 bases from J, with 16 bases between. The CDR3 consists of 15 residues. The V and J genes are TRBV30 and TRBJ2-2; D remains ambiguous. Sequenced here: blood, sampled before dendritic cell vaccination. The receptor was derived from a human donor with glioblastoma. The CDR3 loop reads CAWVPSRLYTGELFF. The CDR3 region has the DNA TGTGCCTGGGTTCCCTCGCGTTTGTACACCGGGGAGCTGTTTTTT.